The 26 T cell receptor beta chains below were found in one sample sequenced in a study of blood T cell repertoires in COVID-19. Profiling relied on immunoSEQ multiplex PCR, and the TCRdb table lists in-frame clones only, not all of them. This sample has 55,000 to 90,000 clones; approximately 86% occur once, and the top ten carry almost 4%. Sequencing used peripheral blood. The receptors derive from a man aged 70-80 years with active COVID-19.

CDR3 coding DNA: TGTGCCAGCAGCGGCTCTCTAGCGGGAGGGGGTGAGCAGTTCTTC. The encoded protein is CASSGSLAGGGEQFF. This chain connects TRBV9 to TRBJ2-1; 12 nucleotides agree with TRBD2. The CDR3 extends over 15 amino acids. With V trimmed by 3 bases and J by 9 bases, 7 bases remained unmatched. Germline CDR1 and CDR2: SGDLS and YYNGEE.

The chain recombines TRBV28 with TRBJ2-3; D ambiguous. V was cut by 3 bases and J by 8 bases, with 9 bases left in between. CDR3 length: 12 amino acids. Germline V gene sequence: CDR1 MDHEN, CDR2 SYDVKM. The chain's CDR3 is CASSLLLGTQYF. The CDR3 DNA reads TGTGCCAGCAGTTTGCTTCTAGGTACGCAGTATTTT.

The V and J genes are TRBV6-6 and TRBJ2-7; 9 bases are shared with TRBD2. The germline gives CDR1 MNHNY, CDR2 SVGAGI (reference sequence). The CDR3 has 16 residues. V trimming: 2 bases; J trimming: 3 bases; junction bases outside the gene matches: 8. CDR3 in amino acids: CASSYPGLAGRYEQYF. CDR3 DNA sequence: TGTGCCAGCAGTTACCCGGGGCTAGCGGGACGCTACGAGCAGTACTTC.

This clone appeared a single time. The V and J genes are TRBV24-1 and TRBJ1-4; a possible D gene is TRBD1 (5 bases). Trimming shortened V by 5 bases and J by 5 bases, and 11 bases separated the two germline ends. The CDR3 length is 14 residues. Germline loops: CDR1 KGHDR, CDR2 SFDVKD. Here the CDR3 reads CATSAGGENEKLFF. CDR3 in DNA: TGTGCCACCAGTGCGGGGGGGGAAAATGAAAAACTGTTTTTT.

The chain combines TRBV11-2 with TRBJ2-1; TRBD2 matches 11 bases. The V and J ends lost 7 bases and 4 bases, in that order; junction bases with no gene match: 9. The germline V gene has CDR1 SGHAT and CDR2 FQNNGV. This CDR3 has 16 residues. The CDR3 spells CASNGLAGGTYNEQFF. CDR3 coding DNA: TGTGCCAGCAATGGGCTAGCGGGAGGAACGTACAATGAGCAGTTCTTC.

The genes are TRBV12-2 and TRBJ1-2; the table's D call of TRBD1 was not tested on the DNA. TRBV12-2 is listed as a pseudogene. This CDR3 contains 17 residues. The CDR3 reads CASRSHLGTQGNYGYTF. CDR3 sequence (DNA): TGTGCAAGTCGCTCCCACTTAGGTACCCAGGGAAACTATGGCTACACCTTC.

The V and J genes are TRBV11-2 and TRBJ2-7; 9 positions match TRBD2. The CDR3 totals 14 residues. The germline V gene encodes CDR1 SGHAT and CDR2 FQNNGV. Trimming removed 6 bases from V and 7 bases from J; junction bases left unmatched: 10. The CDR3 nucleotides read TGTGCCAGCAGACCTAGCGGGGACTACGGGGAGCAGTACTTC. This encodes CASRPSGDYGEQYF.

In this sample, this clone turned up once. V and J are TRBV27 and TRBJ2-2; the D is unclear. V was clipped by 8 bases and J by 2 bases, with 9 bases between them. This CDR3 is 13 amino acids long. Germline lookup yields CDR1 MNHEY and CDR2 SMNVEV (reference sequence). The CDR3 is CASGEANTGELFF. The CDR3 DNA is TGTGCCAGCGGCGAGGCAAACACCGGGGAGCTGTTTTTT.

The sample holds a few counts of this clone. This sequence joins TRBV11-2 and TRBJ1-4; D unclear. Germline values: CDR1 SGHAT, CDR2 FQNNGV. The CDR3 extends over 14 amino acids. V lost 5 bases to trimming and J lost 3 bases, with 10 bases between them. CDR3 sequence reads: CASSPRAANEKLFF. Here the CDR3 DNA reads TGTGCCAGCAGCCCGCGGGCCGCTAATGAAAAACTGTTTTTT.

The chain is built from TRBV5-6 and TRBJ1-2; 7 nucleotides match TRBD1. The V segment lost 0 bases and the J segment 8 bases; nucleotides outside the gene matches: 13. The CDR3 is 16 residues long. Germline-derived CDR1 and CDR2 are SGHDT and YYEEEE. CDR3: CASSLGQGGGYGGYTF. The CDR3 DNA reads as TGTGCCAGCAGCTTGGGACAGGGTGGGGGCTATGGCGGCTACACCTTC. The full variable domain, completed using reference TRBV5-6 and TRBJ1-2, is DAGVTQSPTHLIKTRGQQVTLRCSPKSGHDTVSWYQQALGQGPQFIFQYYEEEERQRGNFPDRFSGHQFPNYSSELNVNALLLGDSALYLCASSLGQGGGYGGYTFGSGTRLTVV.

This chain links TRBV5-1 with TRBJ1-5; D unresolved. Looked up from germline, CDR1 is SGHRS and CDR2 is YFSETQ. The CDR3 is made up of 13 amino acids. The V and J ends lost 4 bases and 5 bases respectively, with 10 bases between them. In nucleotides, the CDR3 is TGCGCCAGCAGCCCCTGGGGAGATCAGCCCCAGCATTTT. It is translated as CASSPWGDQPQHF.

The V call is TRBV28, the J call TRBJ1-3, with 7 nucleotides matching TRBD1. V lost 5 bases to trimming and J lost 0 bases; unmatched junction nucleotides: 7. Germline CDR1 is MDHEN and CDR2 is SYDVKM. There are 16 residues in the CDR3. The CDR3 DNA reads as TGTGCCAGCAGTCCCCATACAGGGGACTCTGGAAACACCATATATTTT. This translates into CASSPHTGDSGNTIYF.

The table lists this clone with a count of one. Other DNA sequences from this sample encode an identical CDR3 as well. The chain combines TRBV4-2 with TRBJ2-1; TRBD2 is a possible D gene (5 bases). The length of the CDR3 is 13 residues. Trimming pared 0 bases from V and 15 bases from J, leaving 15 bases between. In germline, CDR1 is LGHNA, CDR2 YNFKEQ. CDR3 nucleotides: TGTGCCAGCAGCCAAGATCTTCCCCTTCGGGGGTTCTTC. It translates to CASSQDLPLRGFF.

CDR3 residues: CASSRPGLEAYEQYF. Here the CDR3 DNA reads TGTGCCAGCAGTCGTCCGGGACTAGAGGCCTACGAGCAGTACTTC. The chain uses TRBV3-1 (or the pseudogene TRBV3-2) and TRBJ2-7; 8 nucleotides match TRBD2. V was clipped by 6 bases and J by 2 bases; unmatched bases: 9. This CDR3 is 15 amino acids long. The germline gives CDR1 LGHDT, CDR2 YNNKEL (reference sequence).

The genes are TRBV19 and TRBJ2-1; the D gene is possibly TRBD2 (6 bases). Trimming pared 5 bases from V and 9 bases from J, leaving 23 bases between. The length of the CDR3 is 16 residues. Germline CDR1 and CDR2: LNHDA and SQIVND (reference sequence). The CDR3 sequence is CASSDPLGGVWGEQFF. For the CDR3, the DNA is TGTGCCAGTAGTGATCCCCTCGGGGGAGTGTGGGGTGAGCAGTTCTTC.

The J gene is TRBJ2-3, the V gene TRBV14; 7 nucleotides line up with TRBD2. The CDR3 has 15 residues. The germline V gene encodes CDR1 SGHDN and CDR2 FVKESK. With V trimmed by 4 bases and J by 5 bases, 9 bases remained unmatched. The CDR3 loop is CASSPDWAGVDTQYF. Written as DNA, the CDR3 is TGTGCCAGCAGCCCCGACTGGGCGGGAGTAGATACGCAGTATTTT. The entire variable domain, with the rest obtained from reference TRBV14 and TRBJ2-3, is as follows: EAGVTQFPSHSVIEKGQTVTLRCDPISGHDNLYWYRRVMGKEIKFLLHFVKESKQDESGMPNNRFLAERTGGTYSTLKVQPAELEDSGVYFCASSPDWAGVDTQYFGPGTRLTVL.

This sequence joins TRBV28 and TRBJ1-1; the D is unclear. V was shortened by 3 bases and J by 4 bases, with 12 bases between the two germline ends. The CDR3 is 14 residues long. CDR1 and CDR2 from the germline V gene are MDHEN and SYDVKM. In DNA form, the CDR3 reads TGTGCCAGCAGTTTTGCAGGCTTCGGCACTGAAGCTTTCTTT. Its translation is CASSFAGFGTEAFF.

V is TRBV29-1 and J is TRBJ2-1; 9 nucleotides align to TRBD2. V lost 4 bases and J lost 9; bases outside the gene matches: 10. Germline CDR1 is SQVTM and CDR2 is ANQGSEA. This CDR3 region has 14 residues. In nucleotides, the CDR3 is TGCAGCGTTGTGCTAGCGGGACCCTGGGGTGAGCAGTTCTTC. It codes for CSVVLAGPWGEQFF.

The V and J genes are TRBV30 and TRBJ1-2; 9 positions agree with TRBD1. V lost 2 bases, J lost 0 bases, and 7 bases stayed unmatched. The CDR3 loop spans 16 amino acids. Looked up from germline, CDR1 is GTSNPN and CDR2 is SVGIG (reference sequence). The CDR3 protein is CAWSRTGAPPNYGYTF. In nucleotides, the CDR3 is TGTGCCTGGAGTCGGACAGGGGCACCGCCTAACTATGGCTACACCTTC.

The CDR3 loop reads CASSEGGLNTEAFF. The DNA of the CDR3 is TGTGCCAGCAGCGAGGGAGGCCTGAACACTGAAGCTTTCTTT. This rearrangement joins TRBV9 to TRBJ1-1; D unclear. V lost 3 bases and J lost 0, with 9 bases in between. This CDR3 region has 14 residues. CDR1 and CDR2 (germline): SGDLS, YYNGEE.

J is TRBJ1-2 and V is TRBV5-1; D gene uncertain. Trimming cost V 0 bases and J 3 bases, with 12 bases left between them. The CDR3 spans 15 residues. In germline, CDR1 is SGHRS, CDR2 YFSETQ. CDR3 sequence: CASSLVGQADYGYTF. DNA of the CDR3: TGCGCCAGCAGCTTGGTGGGCCAGGCAGACTATGGCTACACCTTC.

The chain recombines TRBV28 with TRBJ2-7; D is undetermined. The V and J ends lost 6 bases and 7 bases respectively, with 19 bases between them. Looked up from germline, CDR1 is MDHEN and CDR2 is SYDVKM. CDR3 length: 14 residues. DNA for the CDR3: TGTGCCAGCAGCCCCGCAGCGCCCAAGGCGGAGCAGTACTTC. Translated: CASSPAAPKAEQYF.

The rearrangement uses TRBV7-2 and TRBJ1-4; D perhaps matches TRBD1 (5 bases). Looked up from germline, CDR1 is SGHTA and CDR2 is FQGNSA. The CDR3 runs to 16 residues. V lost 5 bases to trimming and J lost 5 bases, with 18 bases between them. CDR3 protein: CASSQGAGPPNEKLFF. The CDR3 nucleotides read TGTGCCAGCAGCCAGGGCGCTGGGCCACCCAATGAAAAACTGTTTTTT.

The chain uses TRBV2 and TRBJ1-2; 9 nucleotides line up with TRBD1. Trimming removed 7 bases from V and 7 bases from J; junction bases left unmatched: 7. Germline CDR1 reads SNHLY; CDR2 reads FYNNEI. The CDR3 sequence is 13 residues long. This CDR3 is CASNRDRDPGYTF. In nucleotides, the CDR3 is TGTGCCAGCAACCGGGACAGGGATCCTGGCTACACCTTC.

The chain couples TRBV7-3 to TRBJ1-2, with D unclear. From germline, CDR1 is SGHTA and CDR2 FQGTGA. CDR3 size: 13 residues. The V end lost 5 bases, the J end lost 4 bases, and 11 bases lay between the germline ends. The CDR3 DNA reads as TGTGCCAGCAGCCCCCGGGAGGGCTATGGCTACACCTTC. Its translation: CASSPREGYGYTF.

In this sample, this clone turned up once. The CDR3 bases are TGCGCCAGCCGACTGGACACGGAAGTAAACTATGGCTACACCTTC. This codes for CASRLDTEVNYGYTF. V is TRBV10-2 and J is TRBJ1-2; D is possibly TRBD1 (5 bases). Per germline, CDR1 WSHSY and CDR2 SAAADI. CDR3 length equals 15 residues. V was pared by 8 bases and J by 2 bases, with 18 bases between.